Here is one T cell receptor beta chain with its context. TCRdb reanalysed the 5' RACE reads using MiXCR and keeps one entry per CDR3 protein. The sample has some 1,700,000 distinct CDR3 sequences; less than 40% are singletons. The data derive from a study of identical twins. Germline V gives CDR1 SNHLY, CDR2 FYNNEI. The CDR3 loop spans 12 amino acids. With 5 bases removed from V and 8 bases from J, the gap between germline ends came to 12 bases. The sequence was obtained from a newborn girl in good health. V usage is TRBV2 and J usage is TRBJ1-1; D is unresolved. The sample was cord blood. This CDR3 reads CASSFRTTEAFF. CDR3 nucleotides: TGTGCCAGCAGTTTTAGGACGACCGAAGCTTTCTTT.